This TCR beta chain stems from a study of blood T cell repertoires in COVID-19. Across the study: Acute and convalescent COVID-19 specimens originated in the United States, Italy and Spain. Sources were T cells, B-cell-depleted T cells, or PBMCs; the material itself was cDNA or gDNA.

The table lists this clone with a few counts. Sequenced by immunoSEQ multiplex PCR; TCRdb stores in-frame clones only, minus some. The repertoire includes a few hundred thousand clones, 85% to 90% of them detected once, and roughly 14% sits in the top ten. Sequenced: PBMCs or T cells enriched from blood (not recorded which). This receptor was obtained from a woman in her forties or fifties with acute COVID-19.

The CDR3 reads CASSLGRGDEQFF. The CDR3 coding sequence is TGTGCCAGCAGCTTAGGCAGGGGAGATGAGCAGTTCTTC. The V and J genes are TRBV7-3 and TRBJ2-1, with a possible D match to TRBD1 (6 bases). Trimming took off 2 bases at V and 8 bases at J, with 10 bases between the two ends. Germline V gives CDR1 SGHTA, CDR2 FQGTGA. This CDR3 has 13 residues.